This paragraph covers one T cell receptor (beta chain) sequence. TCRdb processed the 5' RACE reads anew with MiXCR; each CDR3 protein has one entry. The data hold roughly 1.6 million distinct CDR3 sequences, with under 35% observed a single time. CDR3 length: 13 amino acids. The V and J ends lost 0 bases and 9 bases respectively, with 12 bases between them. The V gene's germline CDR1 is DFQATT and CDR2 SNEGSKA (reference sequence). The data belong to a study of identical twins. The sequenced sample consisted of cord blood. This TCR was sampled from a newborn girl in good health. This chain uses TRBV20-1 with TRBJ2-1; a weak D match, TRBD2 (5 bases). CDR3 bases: TGCAGTGCTAGAGAGATTACTAGGGCTGAGCAGTTCTTC. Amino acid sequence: CSAREITRAEQFF.